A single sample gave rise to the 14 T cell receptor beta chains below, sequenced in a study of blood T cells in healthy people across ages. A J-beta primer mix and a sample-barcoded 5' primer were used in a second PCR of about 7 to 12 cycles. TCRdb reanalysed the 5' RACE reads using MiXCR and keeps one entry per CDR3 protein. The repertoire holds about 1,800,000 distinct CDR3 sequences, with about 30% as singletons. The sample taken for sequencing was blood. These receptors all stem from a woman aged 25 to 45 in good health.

The CDR3 sequence: CSAAKTGNTEAFF. In DNA, the CDR3 is TGCAGCGCGGCCAAGACAGGGAACACTGAAGCTTTCTTT. This chain joins TRBV29-1 and TRBJ1-1, with a tentative D call TRBD1 (6 bases). The V end lost 7 bases, the J end lost 1 base, and 13 bases lay between the germline ends. This CDR3 spans 13 amino acids. Germline values: CDR1 SQVTM, CDR2 ANQGSEA.

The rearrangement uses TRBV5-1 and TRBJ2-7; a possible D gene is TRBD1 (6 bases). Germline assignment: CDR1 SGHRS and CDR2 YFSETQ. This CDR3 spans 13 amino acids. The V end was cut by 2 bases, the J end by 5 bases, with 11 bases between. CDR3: CASSFWQGNEQYF. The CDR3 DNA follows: TGCGCCAGCAGCTTCTGGCAGGGGAACGAGCAGTACTTC.

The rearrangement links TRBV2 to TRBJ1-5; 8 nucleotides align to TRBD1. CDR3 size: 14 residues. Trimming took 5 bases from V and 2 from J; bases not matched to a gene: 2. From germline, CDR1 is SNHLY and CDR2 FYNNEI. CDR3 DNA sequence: TGTGCCAGCAGTATGGGACAGGGCAATCAGCCCCAGCATTTT. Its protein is CASSMGQGNQPQHF.

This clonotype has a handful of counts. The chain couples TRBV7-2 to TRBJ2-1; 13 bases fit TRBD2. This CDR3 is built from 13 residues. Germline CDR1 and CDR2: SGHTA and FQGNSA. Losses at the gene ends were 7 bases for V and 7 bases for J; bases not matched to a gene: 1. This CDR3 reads CASILAGGNEQFF. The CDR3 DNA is TGTGCCAGCATACTAGCGGGAGGGAATGAGCAGTTCTTC.

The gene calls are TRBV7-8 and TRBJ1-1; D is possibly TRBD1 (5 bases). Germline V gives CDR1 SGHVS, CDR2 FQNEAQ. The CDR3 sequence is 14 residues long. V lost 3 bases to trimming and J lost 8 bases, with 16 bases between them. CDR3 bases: TGTGCCAGCAGCTTGGGGACGGGCAAAAGGGAAGCTTTCTTT. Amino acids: CASSLGTGKREAFF.

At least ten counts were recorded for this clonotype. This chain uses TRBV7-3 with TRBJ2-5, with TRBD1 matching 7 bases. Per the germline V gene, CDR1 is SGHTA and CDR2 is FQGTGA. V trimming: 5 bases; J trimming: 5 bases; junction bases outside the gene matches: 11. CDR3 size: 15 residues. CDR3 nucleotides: TGTGCCAGCAGCCATCCCGACAGGGTGAGGGAGACCCAGTACTTC. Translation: CASSHPDRVRETQYF.

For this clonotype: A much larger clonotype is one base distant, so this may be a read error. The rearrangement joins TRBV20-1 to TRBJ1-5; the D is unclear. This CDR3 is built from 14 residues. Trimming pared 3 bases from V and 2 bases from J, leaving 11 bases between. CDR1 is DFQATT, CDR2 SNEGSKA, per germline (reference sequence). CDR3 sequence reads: CSASEGTGNQPQHF. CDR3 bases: TGCAGTGCTAGCGAGGGAACGGGCAATCAGCCCCAGCATTTT.

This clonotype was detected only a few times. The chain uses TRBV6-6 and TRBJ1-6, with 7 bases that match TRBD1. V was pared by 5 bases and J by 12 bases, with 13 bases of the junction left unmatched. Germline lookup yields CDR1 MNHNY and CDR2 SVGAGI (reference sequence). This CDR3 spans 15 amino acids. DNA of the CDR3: TGTGCCAGCAGTGTTTTTTCAGGACAGGAGGGACCCCTCCACTTT. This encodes CASSVFSGQEGPLHF.

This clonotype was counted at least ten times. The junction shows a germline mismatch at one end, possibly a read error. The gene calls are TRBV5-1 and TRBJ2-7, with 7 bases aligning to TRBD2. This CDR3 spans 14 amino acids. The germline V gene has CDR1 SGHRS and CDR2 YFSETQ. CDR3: CASSLSGTSYEQYF. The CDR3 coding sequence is TGTGCCAGCAGCTTGAGCGGGACCTCCTACGAGCAGTACTTC.

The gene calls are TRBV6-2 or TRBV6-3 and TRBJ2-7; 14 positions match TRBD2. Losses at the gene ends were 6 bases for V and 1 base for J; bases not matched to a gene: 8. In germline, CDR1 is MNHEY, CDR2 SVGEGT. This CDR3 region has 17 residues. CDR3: CASSATGLAGVSYEQYF. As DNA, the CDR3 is TGTGCCAGCAGCGCAACGGGACTAGCGGGAGTATCCTACGAGCAGTACTTC.

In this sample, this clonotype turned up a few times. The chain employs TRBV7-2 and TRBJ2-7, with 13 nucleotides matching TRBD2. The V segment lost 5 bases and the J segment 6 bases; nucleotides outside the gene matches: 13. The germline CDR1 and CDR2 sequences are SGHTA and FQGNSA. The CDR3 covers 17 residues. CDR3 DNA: TGTGCCAGCAGCCCCCGGACTAGCGGGAGTATCGGCTTCGAGCAGTACTTC. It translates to CASSPRTSGSIGFEQYF.

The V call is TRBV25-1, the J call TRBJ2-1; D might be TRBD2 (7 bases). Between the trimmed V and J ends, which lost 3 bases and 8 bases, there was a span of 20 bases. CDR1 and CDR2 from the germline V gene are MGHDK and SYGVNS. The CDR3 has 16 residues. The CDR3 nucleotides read TGTGCCAGCAGTGACCCTAAACGGAGGGGGGGCGATGAGCAGTTCTTC. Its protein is CASSDPKRRGGDEQFF.

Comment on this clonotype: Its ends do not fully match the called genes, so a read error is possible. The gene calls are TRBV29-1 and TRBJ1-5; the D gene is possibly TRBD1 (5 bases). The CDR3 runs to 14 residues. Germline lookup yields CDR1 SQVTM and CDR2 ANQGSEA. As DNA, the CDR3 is TGCAGCGCTGGGACGCAGCCATGTAATCAGCCCCTGCATTTT. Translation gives CSAGTQPCNQPLHF. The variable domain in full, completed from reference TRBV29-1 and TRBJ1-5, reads SAVISQKPSRDICQRGTSLTIQCQVDSQVTMMFWYRQQPGQSLTLIATANQGSEATYESGFVIDKFPISRPNLTFSTLTVSNMSPEDSSIYLCSAGTQPCNQPLHFGDGTRLSIL.

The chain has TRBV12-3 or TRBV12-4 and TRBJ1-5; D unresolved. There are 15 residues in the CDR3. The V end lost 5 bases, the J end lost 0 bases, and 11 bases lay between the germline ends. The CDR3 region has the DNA TGTGCCAGCAGTGGCGGAAAAGTTAGCAATCAGCCCCAGCATTTT. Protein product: CASSGGKVSNQPQHF.